This entry describes one T cell receptor (beta chain). What it binds is not known. Each CDR3 protein is one row after TCRdb ran MiXCR on the 5' RACE reads. The data contain 250,000 to 300,000 distinct CDR3 sequences, roughly 15% of them singletons. The data belong to a study of T-cell memory formation after mild COVID-19. The study, taken as a whole, reports: Later expanders leaned CD4+, whereas day 15 to 85 contracting clones were balanced CD4/CD8. CD4+ contracting clones were mainly CM and EM; CD8+ ones, EMRA.

This CDR3 spans 15 amino acids. Per the germline V gene, CDR1 is LGHNA and CDR2 is YSLEER. The germline V and J ends were trimmed by 3 bases and 3 bases, with 14 bases remaining between them. The chain carries TRBV4-3 and TRBJ1-2; possibly TRBD1 for D (5 bases). Sequencing was carried out using PBMCs or a T cell subset sorted from them (not recorded which). The TCR comes from a man aged 18 to 30 who had mild COVID-19 (a few samples of this study predate the infection). Cell type and time point are not known. In DNA form, the CDR3 reads TGCGCCAGCAGCCAGGCTTTTGGGACGGACTATGGCTACACCTTC. Its translation is CASSQAFGTDYGYTF.